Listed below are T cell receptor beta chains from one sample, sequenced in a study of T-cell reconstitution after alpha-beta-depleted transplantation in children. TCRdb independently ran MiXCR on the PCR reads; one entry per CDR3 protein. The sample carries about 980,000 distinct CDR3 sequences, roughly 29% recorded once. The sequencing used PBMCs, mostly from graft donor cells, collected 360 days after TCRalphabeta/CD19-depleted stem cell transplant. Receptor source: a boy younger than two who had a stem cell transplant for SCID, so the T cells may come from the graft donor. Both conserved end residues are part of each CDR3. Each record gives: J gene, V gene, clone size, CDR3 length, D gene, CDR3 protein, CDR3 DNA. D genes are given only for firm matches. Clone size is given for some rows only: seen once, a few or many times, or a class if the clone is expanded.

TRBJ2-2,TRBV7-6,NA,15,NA,CASSLGFLYTGELFF,TGTGCCAGCAGCTTGGGGTTTCTATACACCGGGGAGCTGTTTTTT
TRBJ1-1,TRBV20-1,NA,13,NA,CSAMGRGYGEAFF,TGCAGTGCTATGGGCAGGGGATATGGTGAAGCTTTCTTT
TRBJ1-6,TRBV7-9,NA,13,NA,CASSYYPLSPLHF,TGTGCCAGCAGCTACTATCCCCTCTCACCCCTCCACTTT
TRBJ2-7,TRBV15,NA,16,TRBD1,CATSRSGQGARNEQYF,TGTGCCACCAGCAGATCGGGACAGGGGGCGAGGAACGAGCAGTACTTC
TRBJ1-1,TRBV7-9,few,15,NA,CASSPTAGSGTEAFF,TGTGCCAGCAGCCCTACGGCAGGGTCGGGGACTGAAGCTTTCTTT
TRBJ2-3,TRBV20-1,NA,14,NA,CSAFLAGSTDTQYF,TGCAGTGCTTTCCTAGCCGGCAGCACAGATACGCAGTATTTT
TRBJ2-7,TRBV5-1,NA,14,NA,CASSLATEPYEQYF,TGCGCCAGCAGCTTGGCGACGGAACCCTACGAGCAGTACTTC
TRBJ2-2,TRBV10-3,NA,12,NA,CAISESEGELFF,TGTGCCATCAGTGAGTCGGAGGGGGAGCTGTTTTTT
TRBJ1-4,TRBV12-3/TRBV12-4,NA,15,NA,CASTSPGRLNEKLFF,TGTGCCAGCACCTCACCCGGCCGGCTTAATGAAAAACTGTTTTTT
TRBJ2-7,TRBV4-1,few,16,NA,CASSQDPGTESYEQYF,TGCGCCAGCAGCCAAGACCCCGGGACGGAGTCCTACGAGCAGTACTTC
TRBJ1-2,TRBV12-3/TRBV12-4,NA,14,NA,CASSLRGSGNGYTF,TGTGCCAGCAGCCTACGGGGATCAGGGAACGGCTACACCTTC
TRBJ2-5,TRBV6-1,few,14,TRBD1,CASSGDRRGETQYF,TGTGCCAGCAGTGGGGACAGAAGAGGGGAGACCCAGTACTTC
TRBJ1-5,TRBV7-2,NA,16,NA,CASSLKEGGGNQPQHF,TGTGCCAGCAGCTTAAAGGAAGGGGGTGGCAATCAGCCCCAGCATTTT
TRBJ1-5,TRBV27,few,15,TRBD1,CASSYTGGANQPQHF,TGTGCCAGCAGTTACACAGGGGGCGCAAATCAGCCCCAGCATTTT
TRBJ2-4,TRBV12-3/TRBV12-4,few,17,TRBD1,CASSLASGTGGGNIQYF,TGTGCCAGCAGTTTAGCCTCCGGGACAGGGGGCGGAAACATTCAGTACTTC